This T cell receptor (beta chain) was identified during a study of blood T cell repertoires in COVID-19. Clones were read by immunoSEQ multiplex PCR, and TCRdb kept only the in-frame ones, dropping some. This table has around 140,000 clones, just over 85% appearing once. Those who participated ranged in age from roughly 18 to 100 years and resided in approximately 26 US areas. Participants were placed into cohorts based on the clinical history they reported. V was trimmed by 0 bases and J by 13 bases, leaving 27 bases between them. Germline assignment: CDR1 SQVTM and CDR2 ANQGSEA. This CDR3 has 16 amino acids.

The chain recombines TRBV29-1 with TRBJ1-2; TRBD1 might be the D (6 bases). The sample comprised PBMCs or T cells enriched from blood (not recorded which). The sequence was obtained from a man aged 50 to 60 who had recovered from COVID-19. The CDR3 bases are TGCAGCGTTGAAGATCGAGTGGACAGAGATTCCGATGGTATCACCTTC. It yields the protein CSVEDRVDRDSDGITF. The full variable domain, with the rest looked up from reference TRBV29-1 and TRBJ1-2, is SAVISQKPSRDICQRGTSLTIQCQVDSQVTMMFWYRQQPGQSLTLIATANQGSEATYESGFVIDKFPISRPNLTFSTLTVSNMSPEDSSIYLCSVEDRVDRDSDGITFGSGTRLTVV.